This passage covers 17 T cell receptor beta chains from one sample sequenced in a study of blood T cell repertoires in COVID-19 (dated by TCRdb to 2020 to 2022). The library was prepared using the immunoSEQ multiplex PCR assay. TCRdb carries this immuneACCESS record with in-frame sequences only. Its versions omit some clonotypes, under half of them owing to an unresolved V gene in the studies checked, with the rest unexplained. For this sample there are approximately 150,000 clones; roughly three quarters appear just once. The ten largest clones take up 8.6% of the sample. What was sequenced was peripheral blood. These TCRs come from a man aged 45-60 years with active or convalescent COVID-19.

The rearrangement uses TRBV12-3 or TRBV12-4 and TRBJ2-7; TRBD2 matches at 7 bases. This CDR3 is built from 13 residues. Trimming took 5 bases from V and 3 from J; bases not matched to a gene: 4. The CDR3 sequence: CASSLGTNYEQYF. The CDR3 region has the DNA TGTGCCAGCAGTCTCGGGACTAACTACGAGCAGTACTTC.

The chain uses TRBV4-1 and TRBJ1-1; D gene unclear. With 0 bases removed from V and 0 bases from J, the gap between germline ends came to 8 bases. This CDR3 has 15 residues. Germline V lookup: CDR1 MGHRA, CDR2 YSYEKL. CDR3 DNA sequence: TGCGCCAGCAGCCAAGAGTACAGCTTGAACACTGAAGCTTTCTTT. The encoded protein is CASSQEYSLNTEAFF.

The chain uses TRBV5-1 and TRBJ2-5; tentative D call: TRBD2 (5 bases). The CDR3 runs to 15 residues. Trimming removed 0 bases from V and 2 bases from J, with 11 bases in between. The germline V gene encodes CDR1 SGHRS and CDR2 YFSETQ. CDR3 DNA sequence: TGCGCCAGCAGCTTGGGAGGGTTGGAACAAGAGACCCAGTACTTC. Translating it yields CASSLGGLEQETQYF.

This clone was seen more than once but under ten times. In DNA, the CDR3 is TGCGCCAGCAGCTTGAGGCCCGACTCCAGGGAGGGTAACTATGGCTACACCTTC. Its translation is CASSLRPDSREGNYGYTF. The chain links TRBV5-1 to TRBJ1-2; the D gene is possibly TRBD1 (5 bases). Trimming left V 1 base short and J 1 base short, with 20 bases between. This CDR3 spans 18 amino acids. The germline gives CDR1 SGHRS, CDR2 YFSETQ.

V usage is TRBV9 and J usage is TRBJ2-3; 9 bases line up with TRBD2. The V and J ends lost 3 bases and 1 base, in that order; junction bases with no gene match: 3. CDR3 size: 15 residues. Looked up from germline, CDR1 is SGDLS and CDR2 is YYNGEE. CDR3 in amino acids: CASSGSGSGTDTQYF. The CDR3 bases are TGTGCCAGCAGCGGTAGCGGGAGCGGCACAGATACGCAGTATTTT.

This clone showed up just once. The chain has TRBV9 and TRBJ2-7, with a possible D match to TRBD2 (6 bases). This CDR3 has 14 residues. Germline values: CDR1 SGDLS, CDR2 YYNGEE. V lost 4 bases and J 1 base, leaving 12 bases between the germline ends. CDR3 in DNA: TGTGCCAGCAGCCTCACCGGGACTTCCTACGAGCAGTACTTC. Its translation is CASSLTGTSYEQYF. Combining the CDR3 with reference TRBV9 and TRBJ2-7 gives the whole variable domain DSGVTQTPKHLITATGQRVTLRCSPRSGDLSVYWYQQSLDQGLQFLIQYYNGEERAKGNILERFSAQQFPDLHSELNLSSLELGDSALYFCASSLTGTSYEQYFGPGTRLTVT.

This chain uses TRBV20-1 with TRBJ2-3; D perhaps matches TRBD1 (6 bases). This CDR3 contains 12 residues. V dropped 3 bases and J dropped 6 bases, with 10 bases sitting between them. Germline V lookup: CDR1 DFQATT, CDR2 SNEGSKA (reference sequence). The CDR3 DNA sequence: TGCAGTGCTAGTTGGGGGCCCGATACGCAGTATTTT. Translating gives CSASWGPDTQYF.

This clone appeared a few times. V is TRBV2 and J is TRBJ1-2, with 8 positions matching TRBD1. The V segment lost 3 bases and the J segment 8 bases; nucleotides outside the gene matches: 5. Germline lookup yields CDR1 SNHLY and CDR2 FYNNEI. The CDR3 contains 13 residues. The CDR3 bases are TGTGCCAGCAGTGAGGGACAGGCCGAGGGCTACACCTTC. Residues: CASSEGQAEGYTF.

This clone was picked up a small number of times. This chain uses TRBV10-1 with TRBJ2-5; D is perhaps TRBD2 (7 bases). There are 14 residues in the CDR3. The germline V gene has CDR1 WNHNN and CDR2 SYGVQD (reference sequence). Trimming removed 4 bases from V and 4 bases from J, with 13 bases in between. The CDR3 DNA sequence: TGCGCCAGCAGTGCTACAGGGAGGGGAGAGACCCAGTACTTC. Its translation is CASSATGRGETQYF.

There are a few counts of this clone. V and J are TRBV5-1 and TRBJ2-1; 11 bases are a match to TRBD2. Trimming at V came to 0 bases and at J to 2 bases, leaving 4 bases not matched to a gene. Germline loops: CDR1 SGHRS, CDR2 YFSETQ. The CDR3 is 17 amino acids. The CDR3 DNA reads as TGCGCCAGCAGCTTGGCCCCGACTAGCGGGACCTACAATGAGCAGTTCTTC. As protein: CASSLAPTSGTYNEQFF.

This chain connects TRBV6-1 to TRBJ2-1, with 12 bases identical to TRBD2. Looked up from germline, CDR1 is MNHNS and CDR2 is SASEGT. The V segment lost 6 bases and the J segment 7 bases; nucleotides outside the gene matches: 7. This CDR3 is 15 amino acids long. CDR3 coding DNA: TGTGCCAGCAGGCTGACTAGCGGGAGCCTGAATGAGCAGTTCTTC. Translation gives CASRLTSGSLNEQFF.

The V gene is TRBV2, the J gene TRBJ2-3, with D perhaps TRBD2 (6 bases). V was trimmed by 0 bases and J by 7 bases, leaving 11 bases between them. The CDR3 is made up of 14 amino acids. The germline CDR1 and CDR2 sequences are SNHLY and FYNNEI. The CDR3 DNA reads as TGTGCCAGCAGTGAAGCGGACTATCTAAATACGCAGTATTTT. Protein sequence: CASSEADYLNTQYF.

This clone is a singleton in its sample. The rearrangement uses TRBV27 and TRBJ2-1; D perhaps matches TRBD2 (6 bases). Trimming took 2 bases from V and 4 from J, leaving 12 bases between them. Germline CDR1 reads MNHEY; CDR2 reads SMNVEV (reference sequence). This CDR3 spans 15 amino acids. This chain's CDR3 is CASSLAGSLYNEQFF. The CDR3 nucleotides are TGTGCCAGCAGTTTAGCCGGGAGCCTGTACAATGAGCAGTTCTTC.

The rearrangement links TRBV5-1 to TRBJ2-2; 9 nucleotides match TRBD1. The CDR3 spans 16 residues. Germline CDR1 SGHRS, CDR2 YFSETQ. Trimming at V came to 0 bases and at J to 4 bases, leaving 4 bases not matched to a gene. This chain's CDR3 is CASSLGQGGTTGELFF. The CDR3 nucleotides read TGCGCCAGCAGCTTGGGACAGGGGGGAACCACCGGGGAGCTGTTTTTT.

CDR3 nucleotide sequence: TGTGCCAGCAGCCCAGATAGATCTGCTTCCTACAATGAGCAGTTCTTC. Its translation is CASSPDRSASYNEQFF. The chain joins TRBV4-2 to TRBJ2-1; D gene ambiguous. There are 16 residues in the CDR3. Germline values: CDR1 LGHNA, CDR2 YNFKEQ. V lost 4 bases and J 1 base, leaving 14 bases between the germline ends.

CDR3 sequence: CASSPETLQGGTEAFF. Written as DNA, the CDR3 is TGTGCCAGCAGCCCCGAAACATTACAGGGAGGGACTGAAGCTTTCTTT. The chain uses TRBV7-8 and TRBJ1-1; perhaps TRBD1 as D (6 bases). The CDR3 has 16 residues. Germline-derived CDR1 and CDR2 are SGHVS and FQNEAQ. The V gene lost 5 bases and the J gene lost 5 bases, with 21 bases spanning the gap.

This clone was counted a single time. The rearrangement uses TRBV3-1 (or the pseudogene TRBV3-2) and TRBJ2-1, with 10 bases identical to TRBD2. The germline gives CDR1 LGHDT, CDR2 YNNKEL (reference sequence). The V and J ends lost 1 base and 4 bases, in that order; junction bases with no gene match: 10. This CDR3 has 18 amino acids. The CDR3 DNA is TGTGCCAGCAGCCAAGTTGGATCTCGGACTAGCGGTTACAATGAGCAGTTCTTC. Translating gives CASSQVGSRTSGYNEQFF.